The 20 T cell receptor beta chains below come from one sample, sequenced in a study of blood T cell repertoires in COVID-19. This table comes from immunoSEQ multiplex PCR, and its TCRdb copy is limited to in-frame clones, with some not included. The sample records 100,000 or so clones, 80% to 95% being singletons. Sequenced: peripheral blood. The receptors were sampled from a man aged 45-65 years with active COVID-19.

The chain combines TRBV5-1 with TRBJ2-5, with D perhaps matching TRBD1 (5 bases). Trimming cost V 3 bases and J 6 bases, with 21 bases left between them. Germline V gene data show CDR1 as SGHRS and CDR2 as YFSETQ. The length of the CDR3 is 16 residues. CDR3 bases: TGCGCCAGCAGCTCCTCGACAGAGATGAGGTCTAAGACCCAGTACTTC. This encodes CASSSSTEMRSKTQYF.

The J gene is TRBJ2-1, the V gene TRBV6-5; D might be TRBD2 (6 bases). V dropped 2 bases and J dropped 7 bases, with 18 bases sitting between them. From germline, CDR1 is MNHEY and CDR2 SVGAGI. The CDR3 totals 16 residues. As DNA, the CDR3 is TGTGCCAGCAGTTACCGAGGGCTGGGCGGGGAGAATGAGCAGTTCTTC. Its protein product is CASSYRGLGGENEQFF.

CDR3 DNA sequence: TGTGCCAGCAGGCAAACAAACTCCTACGAGCAGTACTTC. Its translation: CASRQTNSYEQYF. The rearrangement uses TRBV6-5 and TRBJ2-7, with D uncertain. The CDR3 sequence is 13 residues long. V dropped 6 bases and J dropped 0 bases, with 9 bases sitting between them. CDR1 is MNHEY and CDR2 is SVGAGI in the germline V gene.

V usage is TRBV30 and J usage is TRBJ2-7; TRBD2 matches at 7 bases. V lost 6 bases and J lost 3; bases outside the gene matches: 5. Germline lookup yields CDR1 GTSNPN and CDR2 SVGIG (reference sequence). CDR3 size: 12 residues. The CDR3 coding sequence is TGTGCCTGCGGGGAGCGGGGCTACGAGCAGTACTTC. Amino acid sequence: CACGERGYEQYF.

This chain links TRBV5-1 with TRBJ2-5, with D perhaps matching TRBD1 (6 bases). The V gene lost 4 bases and the J gene lost 5 bases, with 21 bases spanning the gap. CDR3 length: 16 residues. From germline, CDR1 is SGHRS and CDR2 YFSETQ. CDR3 DNA: TGCGCCAGCAGCCCCTCGGGCGGACAGTATTTGGAGACCCAGTACTTC. Its protein product is CASSPSGGQYLETQYF. Complete variable domain (other parts from reference TRBV5-1 and TRBJ2-5): KAGVTQTPRYLIKTRGQQVTLSCSPISGHRSVSWYQQTPGQGLQFLFEYFSETQRNKGNFPGRFSGRQFSNSRSEMNVSTLELGDSALYLCASSPSGGQYLETQYFGPGTRLLVL.

This sequence joins TRBV5-4 and TRBJ2-5; D remains unclear. The length of the CDR3 is 13 residues. Germline V gives CDR1 SGHNT, CDR2 YYREEE (reference sequence). Trimming took off 9 bases at V and 2 bases at J, with 14 bases between the two ends. The CDR3 nucleotides are TGTGCCACCAAAAGACCAGCGCAAGAGACCCAGTACTTC. Translating it yields CATKRPAQETQYF.

The gene calls are TRBV15 and TRBJ2-1, with a tentative D call TRBD2 (6 bases). CDR1 is LNHNV and CDR2 is YYDKDF in the germline V gene (reference sequence). V dropped 2 bases and J dropped 6 bases, with 17 bases sitting between them. CDR3 length: 16 amino acids. CDR3 sequence reads: CATSRIAEVKGNEQFF. The DNA of the CDR3 is TGTGCCACCAGCAGAATAGCGGAGGTGAAAGGCAATGAGCAGTTCTTC.

This rearrangement joins TRBV15 to TRBJ2-7, with 8 positions matching TRBD2. This CDR3 spans 15 amino acids. Trimming cost V 4 bases and J 0 bases; bases outside gene matches: 5. In germline, CDR1 is LNHNV, CDR2 YYDKDF (reference sequence). The CDR3 sequence: CATSTGTRYSYEQYF. The CDR3 coding sequence is TGTGCCACCAGCACCGGGACTAGGTACTCCTACGAGCAGTACTTC. Filled out from reference TRBV15 and TRBJ2-7, the complete variable domain reads DAMVIQNPRYQVTQFGKPVTLSCSQTLNHNVMYWYQQKSSQAPKLLFHYYDKDFNNEADTPDNFQSRRPNTSFCFLDIRSPGLGDTAMYLCATSTGTRYSYEQYFGPGTRLTVT.

The rearrangement joins TRBV28 to TRBJ2-3; D gene unclear. V lost 6 bases and J 8 bases, leaving 12 bases between the germline ends. The CDR3 spans 12 residues. CDR1 and CDR2 (germline): MDHEN, SYDVKM. The CDR3 nucleotides are TGTGCCAGCAGCTTGGCCACGGGTACGCAGTATTTT. Its translation is CASSLATGTQYF.

The chain couples TRBV5-1 to TRBJ2-3, with D unclear. V was cut by 1 base and J by 1 base, with 10 bases left in between. The length of the CDR3 is 15 residues. The germline V gene encodes CDR1 SGHRS and CDR2 YFSETQ. Here the CDR3 reads CASSLRWARTDTQYF. The CDR3 DNA sequence: TGCGCCAGCAGCTTGAGGTGGGCCCGCACAGATACGCAGTATTTT.

The chain links TRBV3-1 (or the pseudogene TRBV3-2) to TRBJ1-1; D uncertain. V dropped 4 bases and J dropped 1 base, with 13 bases sitting between them. This CDR3 region has 15 residues. Germline V gives CDR1 LGHDT, CDR2 YNNKEL (reference sequence). The CDR3 region has the DNA TGTGCCAGCAGCCCCCGAAATCTAAAGAACACTGAAGCTTTCTTT. Protein sequence: CASSPRNLKNTEAFF.

The V call is TRBV3-1 (or the pseudogene TRBV3-2), the J call TRBJ1-3, with TRBD1 matching 8 bases. V lost 3 bases, J lost 3 bases, and 7 bases stayed unmatched. This CDR3 is 16 amino acids long. The germline CDR1 and CDR2 sequences are LGHDT and YNNKEL (reference sequence). The CDR3 here is CASSHTGGTFGNTIYF. In DNA, the CDR3 is TGTGCCAGCAGCCATACAGGGGGGACTTTTGGAAACACCATATATTTT.

CDR3 region: CAWILAGGTDTQYF. DNA of the CDR3: TGTGCCTGGATTCTAGCGGGTGGCACAGATACGCAGTATTTT. This chain joins TRBV30 and TRBJ2-3, with TRBD2 matching over 8 bases. CDR1 is GTSNPN and CDR2 is SVGIG in the germline V gene (reference sequence). The CDR3 is 14 amino acids. The junction had 4 bases not matched to a gene; V was cut back by 4 bases and J by 1 base.

This clone has only one observation. The genes are TRBV11-3 and TRBJ2-7; TRBD1 matches at 8 bases. Looked up from germline, CDR1 is SGHNT and CDR2 is YENEEA. The CDR3 totals 15 residues. The V gene end was trimmed by 1 base and the J gene end by 4 bases; junction bases not matched to a gene: 6. In DNA form, the CDR3 reads TGTGCCAGCAGCTTAGGAGGGACAGGCGATTACGAGCAGTACTTC. It codes for CASSLGGTGDYEQYF.

V and J are TRBV4-2 and TRBJ2-7; D is perhaps TRBD1 (7 bases). Between the trimmed V and J ends, which lost 2 bases and 4 bases, there was a span of 15 bases. Germline V gene sequence: CDR1 LGHNA, CDR2 YNFKEQ. The CDR3 contains 15 residues. CDR3 nucleotide sequence: TGTGCCAGCAGCCAACAGACAGGGACTGGTTACGAGCAGTACTTC. Translating gives CASSQQTGTGYEQYF.

The chain is built from TRBV19 and TRBJ1-2; no clear D. The CDR3 loop spans 12 amino acids. Germline assignment: CDR1 LNHDA and CDR2 SQIVND (reference sequence). V was clipped by 1 base and J by 8 bases, with 8 bases between them. CDR3 sequence: CASSIAPGGYTF. The CDR3 DNA reads TGTGCCAGTAGTATAGCCCCGGGGGGCTACACCTTC.

The V and J genes are TRBV27 and TRBJ2-1, with TRBD2 matching 14 bases. V trimming: 5 bases; J trimming: 6 bases; junction bases outside the gene matches: 9. This CDR3 is 17 amino acids long. Germline lookup yields CDR1 MNHEY and CDR2 SMNVEV (reference sequence). CDR3 sequence (DNA): TGTGCCAGCAGTCTGACTAGCGGGAGGGGTATTGTCAATGAGCAGTTCTTC. Translated, it gives CASSLTSGRGIVNEQFF.

This chain uses TRBV28 with TRBJ2-2; 10 positions match TRBD2. The germline CDR1 and CDR2 sequences are MDHEN and SYDVKM. The CDR3 sequence is 18 residues long. Trimming took 6 bases from V and 6 from J; bases not matched to a gene: 16. CDR3 region: CASSSPRSSGGYAGELFF. In DNA, the CDR3 is TGTGCCAGCAGCTCCCCTCGTTCTAGCGGGGGTTACGCCGGGGAGCTGTTTTTT.

About this clone: A read error may produce the germline difference seen at one junction end. The chain recombines TRBV18 with TRBJ1-2; no clear D gene. This CDR3 spans 13 amino acids. Germline V gene data show CDR1 as KGHSH and CDR2 as LQKENI. The CDR3 loop reads CASLPEGSYGYTF. As DNA, the CDR3 is TGTGCCAGCTTACCAGAGGGAAGCTATGGCTACACCTTC.

V usage is TRBV25-1 and J usage is TRBJ2-3; D not resolved. CDR3 length equals 15 residues. Trimming removed 4 bases from V and 2 bases from J, with 13 bases in between. Germline CDR1 is MGHDK and CDR2 is SYGVNS. The CDR3 nucleotides read TGTGCCAGCAGTGCCGCTTCCTACCACACAGATACGCAGTATTTT. It codes for CASSAASYHTDTQYF.